These 26 T cell receptor beta chains came from one sample sequenced in a study of regulatory T cells in long-lasting Graves disease. Time point noted: persistent/refractory GD, antithyroid drugs over 5 years with positive TRAb. The TCR library used RNA extracted from PBMCs. Through Arm-PCR of CDR3 regions and iRepertoire HTBI primers, TCR beta libraries were built. TCRdb independently ran MiXCR on the multiplex PCR reads; one entry per CDR3 protein. The table shows hundreds of thousands of distinct CDR3 sequences, with about 20% occurring only once. The input for sequencing was peripheral blood mononuclear cells (PBMCs), taken when the disease was refractory, from a patient treated with antithyroid drugs. These receptors all come from a female donor with Graves disease.

A remark on this clonotype: A much larger clone is a single base away; this may be a read error. The genes are TRBV7-2 and TRBJ2-5; D ambiguous. The germline gives CDR1 SGHTA, CDR2 FQGNSA. The V gene lost 3 bases and the J gene lost 1 base, with 15 bases spanning the gap. The CDR3 sequence is 16 residues long. CDR3 in DNA: TGTGCCAGCAGCTTGAGGCGCGAGAGACCCCAAGAGACCCAGTACTTC. Translating gives CASSLRRERPQETQYF.

The chain recombines TRBV30 with TRBJ2-5; 8 nucleotides agree with TRBD1. The length of the CDR3 is 14 residues. Per the germline V gene, CDR1 is GTSNPN and CDR2 is SVGIG (reference sequence). Unmatched junction bases numbered 9, after V lost 5 bases and J lost 4 bases. In DNA form, the CDR3 reads TGTGCCTGGGACCCCGGGACAGGAGGAGAGACCCAGTACTTC. Its protein is CAWDPGTGGETQYF.

With respect to this clonotype: This may stem from a read error, because a much larger clone lies one nucleotide away. The J gene is TRBJ1-2, the V gene TRBV6-2 or TRBV6-3, with D uncertain. This CDR3 has 12 amino acids. V lost 11 bases, J lost 8 bases, and 18 bases lay in between. The germline V gene has CDR1 MNHEY and CDR2 SVGEGT. DNA for the CDR3: TGTGCCGGCACCCCCCCCGTGGGGGGCTACACCTTC. It translates to CAGTPPVGGYTF.

This clonotype was seen a few times. This sequence joins TRBV10-2 and TRBJ1-1; D remains unclear. Germline assignment: CDR1 WSHSY and CDR2 SAAADI. V was cut by 5 bases and J by 1 base, with 11 bases left in between. The CDR3 length is 14 residues. For the CDR3, the DNA is TGCGCCAGCAGTTTAAGTTTGGCGAACACTGAAGCTTTCTTT. Its protein is CASSLSLANTEAFF.

Ten or more counts support this clonotype. The genes are TRBV6-1 and TRBJ2-7; D is unresolved. CDR3 length: 12 residues. The ends were cut back, 6 bases at V and 7 bases at J, with 13 bases in the middle. The germline V gene encodes CDR1 MNHNS and CDR2 SASEGT. CDR3 protein: CASSRFVGEQYF. DNA of the CDR3: TGTGCCAGCAGCCGATTCGTGGGTGAGCAGTACTTC.

This clonotype occurred many times. J is TRBJ1-2 and V is TRBV25-1; 12 bases line up with TRBD1. The CDR3 runs to 14 residues. Trimming at V came to 8 bases and at J to 8 bases, leaving 9 bases not matched to a gene. Germline CDR1 and CDR2: MGHDK and SYGVNS. The CDR3 sequence: CASEPGQGARGYTF. The CDR3 DNA sequence: TGTGCCAGCGAGCCGGGACAGGGGGCGCGAGGCTACACCTTC.

This clonotype was counted at least ten times. The chain has TRBV27 and TRBJ1-2; no firm D call. Germline V gene sequence: CDR1 MNHEY, CDR2 SMNVEV (reference sequence). The CDR3 contains 14 residues. V was pared by 0 bases and J by 6 bases, with 11 bases between. The CDR3 DNA is TGTGCCAGCAGTTTATCTTACGGGGTGAATGGCTACACCTTC. Protein: CASSLSYGVNGYTF.

As concerns this clonotype: A read error may explain this, as a much larger clone is one base away. This chain uses TRBV6-2 or TRBV6-3 with TRBJ1-2; D is unresolved. The CDR3 extends over 12 amino acids. V was clipped by 10 bases and J by 5 bases, with 14 bases between them. The germline V gene has CDR1 MNHEY and CDR2 SVGEGT. CDR3 region: CANRPDGYGYTF. As DNA, the CDR3 is TGTGCCAACAGACCAGACGGATATGGCTACACCTTC.

This rearrangement joins TRBV30 to TRBJ2-3; D is uncertain. From germline, CDR1 is GTSNPN and CDR2 SVGIG (reference sequence). Trimming removed 4 bases at V and 0 bases at J, with 11 bases between. The CDR3 is 14 residues long. The CDR3 sequence: CAWMYGLSTDTQYF. The CDR3 DNA reads TGTGCCTGGATGTACGGGTTGAGCACAGATACGCAGTATTTT.

The rearrangement joins TRBV19 to TRBJ2-2, with D hard to call. The V end was cut by 5 bases, the J end by 4 bases, with 20 bases between. Germline V CDR1 and CDR2: LNHDA, SQIVND (reference sequence). The CDR3 is 17 residues long. The CDR3 nucleotides read TGTGCCAGTAGTCCCCAAAAGAGGCGGATTTTCACCGGGGAGCTGTTTTTT. Translation gives CASSPQKRRIFTGELFF.

As regards this clonotype: The CDR3 ends on some other residue instead of the conserved phenylalanine or tryptophan, so this is likely a read error. The chain carries TRBV7-2 and TRBJ2-5, with D possibly being TRBD2 (6 bases). Trimming cost V 5 bases and J 0 bases, with 7 bases left between them. The CDR3 covers 13 residues. CDR1 SGHTA and CDR2 FQGNSA come from the germline V gene. Written as DNA, the CDR3 is TGTGCCAGCAGCCGGGGGTACCAAGAGACCCAGTACTCC. It yields the protein CASSRGYQETQYS.

Details on this clonotype: The CDR3 end shows no conserved phenylalanine or tryptophan, and so a read error is likely. The gene calls are TRBV5-1 and TRBJ2-5; D gene uncertain. The J call may be wrong; the DNA end is better matched by TRBJ2-7. Germline loops: CDR1 SGHRS, CDR2 YFSETQ. The CDR3 loop spans 13 amino acids. The CDR3 nucleotides read TGCGCCAGCAGCTTAGATGGACCCTACGAGCAGTACTCC. Its protein is CASSLDGPYEQYS.

This chain joins TRBV2 and TRBJ2-1; 9 nucleotides align to TRBD2. Germline values: CDR1 SNHLY, CDR2 FYNNEI. This CDR3 spans 18 amino acids. Losses at the gene ends were 2 bases for V and 4 bases for J; bases not matched to a gene: 12. In DNA, the CDR3 is TGTGCCAGCAGTGAACAGGTAGCGGGAGTCGACGGGTACAATGAGCAGTTCTTC. Translation gives CASSEQVAGVDGYNEQFF. Together with reference TRBV2 and TRBJ2-1, the CDR3 gives the full variable domain: EPEVTQTPSHQVTQMGQEVILRCVPISNHLYFYWYRQILGQKVEFLVSFYNNEISEKSEIFDDQFSVERPDGSNFTLKIRSTKLEDSAMYFCASSEQVAGVDGYNEQFFGPGTRLTVL.

The chain has TRBV5-5 and TRBJ1-1; D is uncertain. The CDR3 runs to 14 residues. Looked up from germline, CDR1 is SGHKS and CDR2 is YYEKEE (reference sequence). Trimming took off 0 bases at V and 0 bases at J, with 6 bases between the two ends. The CDR3 DNA is TGTGCCAGCAGCTTGGCGGCCCTGAACACTGAAGCTTTCTTT. Encoded protein: CASSLAALNTEAFF.

This chain links TRBV20-1 with TRBJ2-1; no definite D call. CDR1 is DFQATT and CDR2 is SNEGSKA in the germline V gene (reference sequence). V was trimmed by 7 bases and J by 5 bases, leaving 18 bases between them. The CDR3 has 14 residues. The CDR3 protein is CSVPRYSVHNEQFF. The CDR3 DNA reads TGCAGTGTACCACGATATTCTGTTCACAATGAGCAGTTCTTC.

This clonotype was detected only a few times. CDR3 region: CASSYMTGDQPQHF. CDR3 nucleotide sequence: TGTGCCAGCAGTTATATGACAGGGGATCAGCCCCAGCATTTT. The V and J genes are TRBV6-2 or TRBV6-3 and TRBJ1-5; 8 positions agree with TRBD1. CDR3 length: 14 amino acids. Germline V gene lookup returns CDR1 MNHEY and CDR2 SVGEGT. V lost 3 bases and J lost 5; bases outside the gene matches: 3.

This CDR3 is CASSSSHASPLHF. The CDR3, as DNA: TGTGCCAGCAGTTCCAGTCATGCTTCACCCCTCCACTTT. This chain joins TRBV6-2 or TRBV6-3 and TRBJ1-6, with D uncertain. Germline values: CDR1 MNHEY, CDR2 SVGEGT. The CDR3 has 13 residues. Trimming removed 4 bases at V and 9 bases at J, with 10 bases between.

In its sample, this clonotype was seen many times. V and J are TRBV12-3 or TRBV12-4 and TRBJ2-5; 7 nucleotides match TRBD2. This CDR3 is built from 15 residues. Losses at the gene ends were 3 bases for V and 1 base for J; bases not matched to a gene: 5. The CDR3 protein is CASSFPGGSQETQYF. CDR3 in DNA: TGTGCCAGCAGTTTCCCCGGGGGGTCCCAAGAGACCCAGTACTTC.

Comment on this clonotype: A single base separates this from a much larger clone, so it may be a read error. CDR3 sequence (DNA): TGTGCCAGCAGTTCGACAGGGTATAATTCACCCCCCCACTTT. It encodes CASSSTGYNSPPHF. This chain uses TRBV27 with TRBJ1-6; TRBD1 matches at 7 bases. Per the germline V gene, CDR1 is MNHEY and CDR2 is SMNVEV (reference sequence). The CDR3 is 14 residues long.

The chain uses TRBV7-9 and TRBJ1-3, with TRBD1 matching over 8 bases. Germline V CDR1 and CDR2: SEHNR, FQNEAQ (reference sequence). The CDR3 runs 13 residues. Trimming at V came to 3 bases and at J to 8 bases, leaving 3 bases not matched to a gene. CDR3 nucleotide sequence: TGTGCCAGCAGCTTCGGACAGGGAGACACCATATATTTT. Amino acids: CASSFGQGDTIYF.

This clonotype showed up just a few times. The gene calls are TRBV29-1 and TRBJ2-5; 7 bases are shared with TRBD1. After removal of 4 bases from V and 5 bases from J, the junction contained 4 bases not matched to a gene. CDR3 size: 12 residues. Germline values: CDR1 SQVTM, CDR2 ANQGSEA. In DNA form, the CDR3 reads TGCAGCGTTGGAGGGGGCCGGGAGACCCAGTACTTC. Encoded protein: CSVGGGRETQYF.

Only a few counts were recorded for this clonotype. Its ends do not fully match the called genes, so a read error is possible. In nucleotides, the CDR3 is TGTGCCAGCAGCTTGGATCCGGGTTCCCTCTATGGCTACACCTTC. Its translation is CASSLDPGSLYGYTF. The chain employs TRBV5-1 and TRBJ1-2; no clear D gene. From germline, CDR1 is SGHRS and CDR2 YFSETQ. There are 15 residues in the CDR3.

This clonotype has only a few counts. The chain carries TRBV12-3 or TRBV12-4 and TRBJ2-1, with D perhaps matching TRBD2 (6 bases). The CDR3 runs 14 residues. V dropped 9 bases and J dropped 8 bases, with 20 bases sitting between them. The CDR3 loop is CASQSGSRLDEQFF. In DNA, the CDR3 is TGTGCCAGTCAGTCCGGGAGCAGGCTCGATGAGCAGTTCTTC.

V gene TRBV6-1 combines with J gene TRBJ2-4; D may match TRBD1 or TRBD2 (5 bases each). The CDR3 has 15 amino acids. Trimming stripped 6 bases from V and 4 bases from J, with 16 bases between. CDR1 and CDR2 from the germline V gene are MNHNS and SASEGT. Written as DNA, the CDR3 is TGTGCCAGCAGCGACTCCGGGACGACAAAAAACATTCAGTACTTC. Amino acids: CASSDSGTTKNIQYF.

This clonotype was picked up many times. The gene calls are TRBV27 and TRBJ2-5; 8 bases align to TRBD2. The CDR3 loop spans 16 amino acids. In germline, CDR1 is MNHEY, CDR2 SMNVEV (reference sequence). Losses at the gene ends were 6 bases for V and 5 bases for J; bases not matched to a gene: 14. This chain's CDR3 is CASSAGTRGDWETQYF. As DNA, the CDR3 is TGTGCCAGCAGCGCCGGGACTAGGGGCGATTGGGAGACCCAGTACTTC.

The chain carries TRBV6-1 and TRBJ2-2; D is ambiguous. The V end was cut by 2 bases, the J end by 7 bases, with 8 bases between. Per germline, CDR1 MNHNS and CDR2 SASEGT. The CDR3 spans 13 residues. The CDR3 DNA reads as TGTGCCAGCAGTGAACGAAGGAACGGGGAGCTGTTTTTT. Its translation: CASSERRNGELFF.